The next 14 T cell receptor beta chains were all read from a single sample in a study of PD-1 blockade in classical Hodgkin lymphoma. Every patient relapsed after autologous stem cell transplantation, and brentuximab vedotin exposure varied. PBMCs, once thawed, yielded CD8+ T cells isolated by magnetic negative selection. The method was immunoSEQ multiplex PCR; TCRdb's version includes in-frame clones alone and lacks a portion of them. Found here are a few thousand clones, 82% of them singletons; the top ten hold around 10%. The material sequenced was CD8+ T cells from blood, taken at baseline. The receptor source for this set is a human donor with classical Hodgkin lymphoma.

The chain combines TRBV7-6 with TRBJ2-7; weak D call: TRBD1 (6 bases). Deletions cut 5 bases from V and 6 bases from J, with 17 bases between. CDR3 length: 14 amino acids. Germline CDR1 and CDR2: SGHVS and FNYEAQ. The CDR3 DNA reads as TGTGCCAGCAGCCTCCGTCGAGAAGGGGGCGAGCAGTACTTC. Amino acids: CASSLRREGGEQYF.

The chain combines TRBV4-3 with TRBJ2-5; TRBD1 might be the D (6 bases). This CDR3 is built from 15 residues. V was pared by 0 bases and J by 3 bases, with 11 bases between. Germline-derived CDR1 and CDR2 are LGHNA and YSLEER. The CDR3 here is CASSQDWQGKETQYF. The CDR3 nucleotides read TGCGCCAGCAGCCAAGACTGGCAGGGGAAAGAGACCCAGTACTTC.

The rearrangement uses TRBV12-5 and TRBJ1-1; D call uncertain. Germline V gene data show CDR1 as LGHNT and CDR2 as FRNRAP. V lost 6 bases, J lost 1 base, and 21 bases lay in between. This CDR3 spans 17 amino acids. CDR3 sequence reads: CASGTLTVVHPNTEAFF. CDR3 nucleotides: TGTGCTAGTGGGACCCTTACTGTCGTACATCCGAACACTGAAGCTTTCTTT.

Here the CDR3 reads CAWSSGQGLHTF. The CDR3 DNA reads TGTGCCTGGAGTTCGGGACAGGGATTACACACCTTC. This chain connects TRBV30 to TRBJ1-2; 9 nucleotides match TRBD1. The CDR3 runs 12 residues. With V trimmed by 2 bases and J by 12 bases, 7 bases remained unmatched. Germline-derived CDR1 and CDR2 are GTSNPN and SVGIG (reference sequence).

V gene TRBV7-6 combines with J gene TRBJ2-3; weak D call: TRBD2 (6 bases). Trimming shortened V by 7 bases and J by 5 bases, and 16 bases separated the two germline ends. Germline V gene data show CDR1 as SGHVS and CDR2 as FNYEAQ. The CDR3 length is 14 residues. CDR3 coding DNA: TGTGCCAGCACCAGGCGGGGAGAACTAGATACGCAGTATTTT. This encodes CASTRRGELDTQYF.

The chain uses TRBV4-3 and TRBJ1-3, with D perhaps matching TRBD1 (6 bases). Deletions cut 0 bases from V and 8 bases from J, with 17 bases between. Germline CDR1 and CDR2: LGHNA and YSLEER. The CDR3 totals 16 residues. The CDR3 DNA sequence: TGCGCCAGCAGCCAAGATGCGTTGCAGGGGAGGGACACCATATATTTT. Amino acids: CASSQDALQGRDTIYF.

V is TRBV28 and J is TRBJ1-3; D is unresolved. V was clipped by 5 bases and J by 5 bases, with 13 bases between them. This CDR3 has 14 amino acids. Germline values: CDR1 MDHEN, CDR2 SYDVKM. The CDR3 DNA follows: TGTGCCAGCAGTCGCCGGGGTGGACGAAACACCATATATTTT. It is translated as CASSRRGGRNTIYF.

The CDR3 loop is CASSWSPAYNEQFF. The CDR3 DNA reads as TGTGCCAGCAGCTGGTCGCCGGCCTACAATGAGCAGTTCTTC. J is TRBJ2-1 and V is TRBV11-2; D call uncertain. The CDR3 is made up of 14 amino acids. Deletions cut 4 bases from V and 2 bases from J, with 9 bases between. Germline V gives CDR1 SGHAT, CDR2 FQNNGV.

This clone was recorded a few times. The chain employs TRBV9 and TRBJ1-1; 9 bases line up with TRBD1. V trimming: 3 bases; J trimming: 5 bases; junction bases outside the gene matches: 5. CDR1 is SGDLS, CDR2 YYNGEE, per germline. This CDR3 has 14 residues. The CDR3 DNA sequence: TGTGCCAGCAGCGGATCACAGGGGGCGACTGAAGCTTTCTTT. Its translation is CASSGSQGATEAFF.

The chain combines TRBV19 with TRBJ2-1; 13 positions match TRBD2. Germline CDR1 and CDR2: LNHDA and SQIVND (reference sequence). V was clipped by 4 bases and J by 6 bases; unmatched bases: 3. The CDR3 is made up of 15 amino acids. The CDR3 is CASSKGTSGVNEQFF. Here the CDR3 DNA reads TGTGCCAGTAGTAAAGGGACTAGCGGGGTCAATGAGCAGTTCTTC.

The rearrangement links TRBV9 to TRBJ1-6; possible D gene TRBD1, 6 bases. The V gene's germline CDR1 is SGDLS and CDR2 YYNGEE. CDR3 length: 16 amino acids. V lost 0 bases, J lost 5 bases, and 12 bases lay in between. The CDR3 reads CASSVEGTINNSPLHF. CDR3 sequence (DNA): TGTGCCAGCAGCGTAGAAGGGACAATAAATAATTCACCCCTCCACTTT. Looking up the rest from reference TRBV9 and TRBJ1-6 gives the full variable domain: DSGVTQTPKHLITATGQRVTLRCSPRSGDLSVYWYQQSLDQGLQFLIQYYNGEERAKGNILERFSAQQFPDLHSELNLSSLELGDSALYFCASSVEGTINNSPLHFGNGTRLTVT.

The chain has TRBV14 and TRBJ2-7; possibly TRBD2 for D (5 bases). The CDR3 contains 16 residues. Deletions cut 0 bases from V and 4 bases from J, with 16 bases between. The germline V gene encodes CDR1 SGHDN and CDR2 FVKESK. The CDR3 bases are TGTGCCAGCAGCCAAGATCCGAGGGCACTGCCTTACGAGCAGTACTTC. It specifies CASSQDPRALPYEQYF. The variable domain in full, with the rest retrieved from reference TRBV14 and TRBJ2-7, is EAGVTQFPSHSVIEKGQTVTLRCDPISGHDNLYWYRRVMGKEIKFLLHFVKESKQDESGMPNNRFLAERTGGTYSTLKVQPAELEDSGVYFCASSQDPRALPYEQYFGPGTRLTVT.

CDR3 sequence reads: CASSESQGSTEAFF. As DNA, the CDR3 is TGCGCCAGCAGTGAGTCTCAGGGATCCACTGAAGCTTTCTTT. The J gene is TRBJ1-1, the V gene TRBV10-2, with TRBD1 as a possible D gene (5 bases). The CDR3 totals 14 residues. Germline V lookup: CDR1 WSHSY, CDR2 SAAADI. The V end lost 0 bases, the J end lost 4 bases, and 9 bases lay between the germline ends.

This chain uses TRBV27 with TRBJ1-1; 7 bases align to TRBD1. Trimming took 6 bases from V and 8 from J; bases not matched to a gene: 3. Germline assignment: CDR1 MNHEY and CDR2 SMNVEV (reference sequence). This CDR3 is built from 11 residues. CDR3 DNA: TGTGCCAGCAGCCAGGGGGAAGAAGCTTTCTTT. Its translation is CASSQGEEAFF.